The 21 T cell receptor beta chains reported below all come from one sample, sequenced in a study of T cell responses to AZD1222 COVID-19 vaccine. Only in-frame clones appear in the TCRdb table, and some are missing; sequencing was by immunoSEQ multiplex PCR. The profile shows 130,000 to 150,000 clones, approximately 86% of them singletons. The specimen comprised peripheral blood, sampled 28 days after the second dose of the MenACWY control vaccine. Receptor source: an adult who received the MenACWY meningococcal vaccine as a control.

The gene calls are TRBV30 and TRBJ1-5; D perhaps matches TRBD1 (5 bases). The CDR3 is 13 residues long. Germline V gives CDR1 GTSNPN, CDR2 SVGIG (reference sequence). V was shortened by 5 bases and J by 3 bases, with 11 bases between the two germline ends. CDR3 residues: CAWQRDSNQPQHF. CDR3 DNA: TGTGCCTGGCAGCGGGACTCCAATCAGCCCCAGCATTTT.

This sequence joins TRBV28 and TRBJ2-7; 10 positions match TRBD1. CDR1 MDHEN and CDR2 SYDVKM come from the germline V gene. V was clipped by 6 bases and J by 0 bases; unmatched bases: 8. CDR3 length: 16 residues. The CDR3, as DNA: TGTGCCAGCAGCCGCCCGGGACAGGGGATCTCCTACGAGCAGTACTTC. Residues: CASSRPGQGISYEQYF.

The chain couples TRBV11-3 to TRBJ1-2; D is undetermined. V lost 4 bases, J lost 5 bases, and 8 bases lay in between. Germline V gives CDR1 SGHNT, CDR2 YENEEA. The CDR3 is 12 residues long. The CDR3 nucleotides are TGTGCCAGCAGCTCCCCTGGGTATGGCTACACCTTC. This sequence encodes CASSSPGYGYTF.

This clone came up many times. This chain connects TRBV12-3 or TRBV12-4 to TRBJ2-2; TRBD2 matches 7 bases. The CDR3 covers 12 residues. After removal of 8 bases from V and 5 bases from J, the junction contained 2 bases not matched to a gene. The CDR3 DNA follows: TGTGCCAGCGGGCGGGGGACCGGGGAGCTGTTTTTT. Encoded protein: CASGRGTGELFF.

The rearrangement uses TRBV1 and TRBJ1-2. TRBV1 is described as a pseudogene. CDR3 length: 19 amino acids. This chain's CDR3 is CTSSQDAPLASARAYGYTF. In DNA form, the CDR3 reads TGCACCAGCAGCCAAGATGCCCCCCTGGCCAGCGCTAGGGCCTATGGCTACACCTTC.

About this clone: Distinct nucleotide sequences in the sample also encode this CDR3. This chain uses TRBV19 with TRBJ1-5; tentatively, D is TRBD1 (5 bases). Per the germline V gene, CDR1 is LNHDA and CDR2 is SQIVND (reference sequence). The CDR3 totals 14 residues. The V and J ends lost 5 bases and 4 bases respectively, with 12 bases between them. The CDR3 loop reads CASSPKDRNQPQHF. The CDR3 nucleotides are TGTGCCAGTAGTCCTAAAGACAGAAATCAGCCCCAGCATTTT.

V usage is TRBV7-2 and J usage is TRBJ1-5; D remains unclear. CDR1 is SGHTA and CDR2 is FQGNSA in the germline V gene. The CDR3 covers 13 residues. Trimming took 5 bases from V and 5 from J, leaving 10 bases between them. The CDR3 reads CASSPGWDQPQHF. CDR3 nucleotide sequence: TGTGCCAGCAGCCCTGGGTGGGATCAGCCCCAGCATTTT.

A remark on this clone: In the same sample, other DNA sequences code for this CDR3. The chain combines TRBV7-2 with TRBJ1-5; unclear D gene. The germline V gene has CDR1 SGHTA and CDR2 FQGNSA. The CDR3 has 13 amino acids. Trimming took 0 bases from V and 4 from J, leaving 4 bases between them. This chain's CDR3 is CASSLAQNQPQHF. CDR3 in DNA: TGTGCCAGCAGCTTAGCACAAAATCAGCCCCAGCATTTT. The variable domain in full, completed from reference TRBV7-2 and TRBJ1-5, reads GAGVSQSPSNKVTEKGKDVELRCDPISGHTALYWYRQSLGQGLEFLIYFQGNSAPDKSGLPSDRFSAERTGGSVSTLTIQRTQQEDSAVYLCASSLAQNQPQHFGDGTRLSIL.

The V and J genes are TRBV9 and TRBJ1-4; the D gene is possibly TRBD1 (5 bases). Germline CDR1 SGDLS, CDR2 YYNGEE. V gave up 0 bases and J gave up 0 bases, with 12 bases separating them. The CDR3 has 17 residues. CDR3 DNA sequence: TGTGCCAGCAGCGTAGACGGGGGAATGACAACTAATGAAAAACTGTTTTTT. Its translation is CASSVDGGMTTNEKLFF.

This rearrangement joins TRBV5-1 to TRBJ2-1; 11 nucleotides align to TRBD2. In germline, CDR1 is SGHRS, CDR2 YFSETQ. This CDR3 region has 17 residues. V trimming: 3 bases; J trimming: 4 bases; junction bases outside the gene matches: 9. The CDR3 spells CASSSTGTSGNYNEQFF. CDR3 sequence (DNA): TGCGCCAGCAGCTCTACCGGGACTAGCGGAAATTACAATGAGCAGTTCTTC.

The chain uses TRBV9 and TRBJ2-7; no clear D gene. CDR1 is SGDLS and CDR2 is YYNGEE in the germline V gene. This CDR3 has 14 amino acids. With 0 bases removed from V and 7 bases from J, the gap between germline ends came to 14 bases. CDR3 in amino acids: CASSVGVVGREQYF. CDR3 bases: TGTGCCAGCAGCGTAGGGGTGGTTGGGCGGGAGCAGTACTTC.

This clone was observed a handful of times. V usage is TRBV21-1 and J usage is TRBJ2-5; the D segment call TRBD2 is taken from the table without a DNA check. TRBV21-1 is termed a pseudogene. This CDR3 has 14 amino acids. The CDR3: CASSKLRIRETQYF. In nucleotides, the CDR3 is TGTGCCAGCAGCAAGTTGAGGATTCGAGAGACCCAGTACTTC.

Remarks on this clone: The junction shows a germline mismatch at one end, possibly a read error. The chain couples TRBV6-5 to TRBJ2-1, with D uncertain. Germline loops: CDR1 MNHEY, CDR2 SVGAGI. There are 10 residues in the CDR3. CDR3 amino acids: CASNRNEQFF. The CDR3 nucleotides read TGTGCGAGCAATAGGAATGAGCAGTTCTTC.

The chain employs TRBV19 and TRBJ2-3; D not certain. The CDR3 has 11 residues. Germline CDR1 reads LNHDA; CDR2 reads SQIVND (reference sequence). V gave up 4 bases and J gave up 11 bases, with 10 bases separating them. DNA of the CDR3: TGTGCCAGTAGTACGACTCCCCTGCAGTATTTT. This gives the protein CASSTTPLQYF.

The chain combines TRBV14 with TRBJ2-5; 14 bases line up with TRBD2. The CDR3 length is 19 residues. Germline values: CDR1 SGHDN, CDR2 FVKESK. V shed 4 bases, J shed 0 bases, and the junction held 10 bases outside the gene matches. The CDR3 loop reads CASSRRYGTSGGNQETQYF. DNA of the CDR3: TGTGCCAGCAGCCGTCGGTACGGGACTAGCGGGGGAAACCAAGAGACCCAGTACTTC.

This clone was seen only once. The rearrangement links TRBV19 to TRBJ2-2, with 13 nucleotides matching TRBD2. Germline trimming cut 5 bases from V and 4 bases from J; bases unmatched to any gene: 4. This CDR3 contains 16 residues. Germline lookup yields CDR1 LNHDA and CDR2 SQIVND (reference sequence). Written as DNA, the CDR3 is TGTGCCAGTAGTCCACGACTAGCGGGGGGCACCGGGGAGCTGTTTTTT. Translated, it gives CASSPRLAGGTGELFF.

CDR3: CASSLQGADEAFF. The CDR3 DNA reads TGTGCCAGCAGCTTGCAGGGGGCGGATGAAGCTTTCTTT. V usage is TRBV7-9 and J usage is TRBJ1-1; 8 bases are a match to TRBD1. V lost 3 bases to trimming and J lost 7 bases; unmatched junction nucleotides: 4. The CDR3 extends over 13 amino acids. Germline V gives CDR1 SEHNR, CDR2 FQNEAQ (reference sequence). Complete variable domain (other parts from reference TRBV7-9 and TRBJ1-1): DTGVSQNPRHKITKRGQNVTFRCDPISEHNRLYWYRQTLGQGPEFLTYFQNEAQLEKSRLLSDRFSAERPKGSFSTLEIQRTEQGDSAMYLCASSLQGADEAFFGQGTRLTVV.

The genes are TRBV7-2 and TRBJ2-3; 12 bases align to TRBD1. V shed 5 bases and J 4 bases; nucleotides not matched to a gene: 7. The V gene's germline CDR1 is SGHTA and CDR2 FQGNSA. The CDR3 has 16 residues. The CDR3 nucleotides read TGTGCCAGCAGCGCAACCGGGACAGGGGGCGCAGATACGCAGTATTTT. It encodes CASSATGTGGADTQYF.

This sequence joins TRBV6-2 or TRBV6-3 and TRBJ2-7, with D possibly TRBD1 on 6 matching bases. Germline V gives CDR1 MNHEY, CDR2 SVGEGT. V lost 3 bases to trimming and J lost 2 bases, with 20 bases between them. The CDR3 length is 17 residues. CDR3 residues: CASSYRLGQTNPYEQYF. For the CDR3, the DNA is TGTGCCAGCAGTTATCGCCTAGGACAGACCAATCCCTACGAGCAGTACTTC.

This chain links TRBV6-5 with TRBJ1-1; 8 bases align to TRBD1. The CDR3 loop spans 13 amino acids. Germline CDR1 is MNHEY and CDR2 is SVGAGI. V was clipped by 6 bases and J by 4 bases; unmatched bases: 4. CDR3 residues: CASRLQGGTEAFF. The CDR3 DNA follows: TGTGCCAGCAGGTTACAGGGGGGCACTGAAGCTTTCTTT.

J is TRBJ1-1 and V is TRBV4-3; 11 bases agree with TRBD1. Germline assignment: CDR1 LGHNA and CDR2 YSLEER. This CDR3 contains 15 residues. V lost 3 bases and J lost 3; bases outside the gene matches: 3. The DNA for the CDR3 is TGCGCCAGCAGCCAGGACAGGGGGCCTGACACTGAAGCTTTCTTT. Its protein product is CASSQDRGPDTEAFF.